The T cell receptor (beta chain) described here comes from a study of cytomegalovirus exposure and HLA in healthy donors. Study observations and caveats: For presence/absence analyses, sequencing depth was assumed to be roughly uniform across donors. Altogether, more than 150 TCR beta chains were recorded as cytomegalovirus-associated. A later analysis linked a missense DCLRE1C variant to TCR beta V- and J-gene trimming. As a later analysis revealed, the rate of TCR association differed by HLA locus, with DRB1 most and HLA-C fewest.

As concerns this clone: What it binds is unknown. One end of the junction fails to match germline, which may point to a read error.

The CDR3 is 12 residues long. The germline CDR1 and CDR2 sequences are SEHNR and FQNEAQ (reference sequence). 60 Vbeta and 13 Jbeta primers were used in PCR. Here immunoSEQ multiplex PCR was the method, and the copy in TCRdb shows in-frame clones only, minus some. The profile shows 200,000 to 250,000 clones, about 70% of them singletons. Sequenced material: PBMCs. The chain links TRBV7-9 to TRBJ2-7; perhaps TRBD2 as D (6 bases). The sequence derives from a woman in her 30s in good health and CMV-seronegative. This CDR3 reads CSSSSGGYEQYF. The CDR3 DNA reads as TGTTCCAGCAGCTCCGGGGGCTACGAGCAGTACTTC. Filled out from reference TRBV7-9 and TRBJ2-7, the complete variable domain reads DTGVSQNPRHKITKRGQNVTFRCDPISEHNRLYWYRQTLGQGPEFLTYFQNEAQLEKSRLLSDRFSAERPKGSFSTLEIQRTEQGDSAMYLCSSSSGGYEQYFGPGTRLTVT.